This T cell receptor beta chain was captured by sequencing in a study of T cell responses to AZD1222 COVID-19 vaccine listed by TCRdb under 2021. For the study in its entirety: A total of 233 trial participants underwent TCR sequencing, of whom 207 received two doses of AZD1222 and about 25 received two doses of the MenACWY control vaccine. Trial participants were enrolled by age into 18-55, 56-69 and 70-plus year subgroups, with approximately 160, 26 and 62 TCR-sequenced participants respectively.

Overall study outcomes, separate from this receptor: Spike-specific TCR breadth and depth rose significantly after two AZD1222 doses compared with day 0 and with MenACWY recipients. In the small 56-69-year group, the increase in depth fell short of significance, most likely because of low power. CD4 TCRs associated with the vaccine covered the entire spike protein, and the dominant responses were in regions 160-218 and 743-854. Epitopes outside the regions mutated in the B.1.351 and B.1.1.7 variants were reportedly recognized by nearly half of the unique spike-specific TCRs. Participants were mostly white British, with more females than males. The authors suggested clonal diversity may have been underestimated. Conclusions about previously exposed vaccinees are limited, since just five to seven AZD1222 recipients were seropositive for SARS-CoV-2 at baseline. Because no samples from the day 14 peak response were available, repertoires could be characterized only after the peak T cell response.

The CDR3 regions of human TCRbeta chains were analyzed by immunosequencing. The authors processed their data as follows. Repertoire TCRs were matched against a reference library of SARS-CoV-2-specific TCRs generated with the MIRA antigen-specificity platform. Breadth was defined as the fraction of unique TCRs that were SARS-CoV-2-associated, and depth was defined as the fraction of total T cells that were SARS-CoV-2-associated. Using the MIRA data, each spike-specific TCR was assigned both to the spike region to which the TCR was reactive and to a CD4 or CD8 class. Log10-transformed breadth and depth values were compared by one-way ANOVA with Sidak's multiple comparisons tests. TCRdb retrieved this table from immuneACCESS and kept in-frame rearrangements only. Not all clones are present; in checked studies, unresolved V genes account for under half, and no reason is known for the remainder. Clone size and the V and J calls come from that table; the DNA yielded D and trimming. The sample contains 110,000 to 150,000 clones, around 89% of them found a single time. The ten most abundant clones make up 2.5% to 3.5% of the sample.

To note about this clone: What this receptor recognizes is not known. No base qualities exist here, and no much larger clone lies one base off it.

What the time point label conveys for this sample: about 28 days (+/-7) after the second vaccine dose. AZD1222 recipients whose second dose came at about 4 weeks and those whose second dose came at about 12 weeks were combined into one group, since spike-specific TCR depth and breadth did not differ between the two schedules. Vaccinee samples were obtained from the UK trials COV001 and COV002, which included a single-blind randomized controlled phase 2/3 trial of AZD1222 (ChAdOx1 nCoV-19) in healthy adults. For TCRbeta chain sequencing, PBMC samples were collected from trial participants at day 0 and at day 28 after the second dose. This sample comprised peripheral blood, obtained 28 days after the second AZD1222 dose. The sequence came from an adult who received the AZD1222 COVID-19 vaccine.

The CDR3: CAISAGGGRGETQYF. The bases read TGTGCCATCAGTGCCGGTGGGGGGAGAGGAGAGACCCAGTACTTC. This receptor chain uses TRBV10-3 and TRBJ2-5, and the D gene may be TRBD2, 6 bases matching. V lost 4 bases and J lost 4 bases; the stretch between them is 16 bases long. From cysteine to phenylalanine, the CDR3 is 15 amino acids long. The entry retains the CDR3 DNA only, 45 bases that are in frame from base 1. CDR1 and CDR2, per the germline V gene, are ENHRY and SYGVKD.